These T cell receptor beta chains were read from a single sample in a study of OX40 agonist ivuxolimab in advanced cancers. Data came from immunoSEQ multiplex PCR; TCRdb stores just in-frame clones and leaves some out. The sample yields about 86,000 clones, 91% seen once. The sequencing here drew on CD4+ or CD8+ T cells sorted from blood, taken in a trial of the OX40 agonist ivuxolimab. These receptor sequences come from an adult with an advanced solid tumor such as melanoma, head and neck, liver or kidney cancer. CDR3s include the opening cysteine and the closing phenylalanine or tryptophan. A D gene is named only where the DNA matches it firmly. Where a row states a size, it is once, few, many or the class of an expanded clone; other rows omit it.

j_gene: TRBJ1-1; d_gene: NA; abundance: NA; v_gene: TRBV14; CDR3aa: CASSQRGPTVNTEAFF; CDR3nt: TGTGCCAGCAGCCAAAGGGGACCGACAGTGAACACTGAAGCTTTCTTT
j_gene: TRBJ2-3; d_gene: NA; abundance: NA; v_gene: TRBV27; CDR3aa: CASSLLSWEDTQYF; CDR3nt: TGTGCCAGCAGTTTATTATCCTGGGAGGATACGCAGTATTTT
j_gene: TRBJ2-4; d_gene: TRBD1; abundance: NA; v_gene: TRBV28; CDR3aa: CASSLDRIADIQYF; CDR3nt: TGTGCCAGCAGTTTGGACAGGATAGCAGACATTCAGTACTTC
j_gene: TRBJ1-1; d_gene: NA; abundance: NA; v_gene: TRBV6-6; CDR3aa: CASSSPGQFSEAFF; CDR3nt: TGTGCCAGCAGTTCCCCCGGGCAGTTCAGTGAAGCTTTCTTT
j_gene: TRBJ1-3; d_gene: NA; abundance: NA; v_gene: TRBV9; CDR3aa: CASGGFSGNTIYF; CDR3nt: TGTGCCAGCGGAGGATTCTCTGGAAACACCATATATTTT
j_gene: TRBJ2-7; d_gene: NA; abundance: NA; v_gene: TRBV14; CDR3aa: CASSQALYPKSYEQYF; CDR3nt: TGTGCCAGCAGCCAAGCCCTGTATCCGAAGAGCTACGAGCAGTACTTC
j_gene: TRBJ2-1; d_gene: TRBD2; abundance: NA; v_gene: TRBV14; CDR3aa: CASSHFLLARGYNEQFF; CDR3nt: TGTGCCAGCAGCCACTTCCTACTAGCGAGAGGGTACAATGAGCAGTTCTTC
j_gene: TRBJ1-5; d_gene: TRBD1; abundance: NA; v_gene: TRBV7-9; CDR3aa: CASSLTGIRGQPQHF; CDR3nt: TGTGCCAGCAGTTTGACAGGGATTAGAGGTCAGCCCCAGCATTTT
j_gene: TRBJ1-5; d_gene: NA; abundance: NA; v_gene: TRBV27; CDR3aa: CASSLSGTYQPQHF; CDR3nt: TGTGCCAGCAGTTTGTCTGGGACCTATCAGCCCCAGCATTTT
j_gene: TRBJ2-7; d_gene: TRBD1; abundance: NA; v_gene: TRBV30; CDR3aa: CAWNQQGSEQYF; CDR3nt: TGTGCCTGGAACCAACAGGGGAGCGAGCAGTACTTC
j_gene: TRBJ2-1; d_gene: NA; abundance: once; v_gene: TRBV5-6; CDR3aa: CASSAGNRGRDEQFF; CDR3nt: TGTGCCAGCAGCGCCGGTAACAGGGGGAGGGATGAGCAGTTCTTC
j_gene: TRBJ2-3; d_gene: TRBD1; abundance: NA; v_gene: TRBV6-5; CDR3aa: CASSRDRGDTQYF; CDR3nt: TGTGCCAGCAGTCGGGACAGGGGGGATACGCAGTATTTT
j_gene: TRBJ2-4; d_gene: TRBD2; abundance: NA; v_gene: TRBV30; CDR3aa: CAWRSGGIAKNIQYF; CDR3nt: TGTGCCTGGAGATCGGGAGGAATAGCCAAAAACATTCAGTACTTC
j_gene: TRBJ2-7; d_gene: TRBD1; abundance: NA; v_gene: TRBV28; CDR3aa: CASSGDRRTPYEQYF; CDR3nt: TGTGCCAGCAGTGGGGACAGGAGGACACCCTACGAGCAGTACTTC
j_gene: TRBJ1-2; d_gene: NA; abundance: few; v_gene: TRBV28; CDR3aa: CASSRTDYGYTF; CDR3nt: TGTGCCAGCAGTCGGACAGACTATGGCTACACCTTC
j_gene: TRBJ1-2; d_gene: NA; abundance: NA; v_gene: TRBV2; CDR3aa: CASSAGRFDGYTF; CDR3nt: TGTGCCAGCAGTGCAGGACGCTTTGATGGCTACACCTTC
j_gene: TRBJ1-2; d_gene: NA; abundance: once; v_gene: TRBV27; CDR3aa: CASSPGGRNYGYTF; CDR3nt: TGTGCCAGCAGCCCGGGCGGGAGGAACTATGGCTACACCTTC
j_gene: TRBJ2-2; d_gene: TRBD2; abundance: NA; v_gene: TRBV6-4; CDR3aa: CASGTSGNTGELFF; CDR3nt: TGTGCCAGCGGGACTAGCGGGAACACCGGGGAGCTGTTTTTT
j_gene: TRBJ2-2; d_gene: TRBD2; abundance: NA; v_gene: TRBV7-3; CDR3aa: CATWYSGALLELFF; CDR3nt: TGTGCCACTTGGTATAGCGGGGCCCTATTGGAGCTGTTTTTT
j_gene: TRBJ2-4; d_gene: NA; abundance: NA; v_gene: TRBV2; CDR3aa: CASSEAQVGGEALDGDIQYF; CDR3nt: TGTGCCAGCAGTGAAGCGCAAGTCGGGGGAGAGGCCCTCGACGGGGACATTCAGTACTTC
j_gene: TRBJ1-2; d_gene: NA; abundance: NA; v_gene: TRBV19; CDR3aa: CASSDSAGARGYTF; CDR3nt: TGTGCCAGTAGTGATTCGGCAGGGGCCCGGGGCTACACCTTC
j_gene: TRBJ2-7; d_gene: TRBD1; abundance: NA; v_gene: TRBV5-8; CDR3aa: CASSLAGTANEQYF; CDR3nt: TGTGCCAGCAGCTTGGCCGGGACAGCAAACGAGCAGTACTTC
j_gene: TRBJ2-5; d_gene: NA; abundance: NA; v_gene: TRBV21-1; CDR3aa: CASSKGGLAGPQETQYF; CDR3nt: TGTGCCAGCAGCAAAGGAGGACTAGCGGGGCCTCAAGAGACCCAGTACTTC
j_gene: TRBJ2-7; d_gene: NA; abundance: NA; v_gene: TRBV29-1; CDR3aa: CSVEGPGPSYEQYF; CDR3nt: TGCAGCGTTGAAGGACCGGGGCCTTCCTACGAGCAGTACTTC
j_gene: TRBJ2-1; d_gene: TRBD2; abundance: NA; v_gene: TRBV6-4; CDR3aa: CASSDDLAGGYNEQFF; CDR3nt: TGTGCCAGCAGTGACGACCTAGCGGGAGGGTACAATGAGCAGTTCTTC
j_gene: TRBJ1-3; d_gene: TRBD1; abundance: NA; v_gene: TRBV18; CDR3aa: CASSAQGAYGNTIYF; CDR3nt: TGTGCCAGCTCAGCTCAGGGGGCTTATGGAAACACCATATATTTT
j_gene: TRBJ2-2; d_gene: NA; abundance: NA; v_gene: TRBV5-4; CDR3aa: CASRAWGSGELFF; CDR3nt: TGTGCCAGCAGGGCCTGGGGGTCCGGGGAGCTGTTTTTT
j_gene: TRBJ2-3; d_gene: TRBD2; abundance: NA; v_gene: TRBV6-4; CDR3aa: CASSDEAGEVTDTQYF; CDR3nt: TGTGCCAGCAGTGACGAGGCGGGAGAGGTCACAGATACGCAGTATTTT
j_gene: TRBJ1-2; d_gene: NA; abundance: few; v_gene: TRBV6-6; CDR3aa: CASTRAGRGGYTF; CDR3nt: TGTGCCAGCACGAGAGCGGGGCGGGGAGGCTACACCTTC
j_gene: TRBJ2-3; d_gene: NA; abundance: NA; v_gene: TRBV27; CDR3aa: CASIPRTGGTDTQYF; CDR3nt: TGTGCCAGCATTCCCAGAACAGGAGGCACAGATACGCAGTATTTT
j_gene: TRBJ2-7; d_gene: NA; abundance: NA; v_gene: TRBV4-1; CDR3aa: CASSQRQDDEQYF; CDR3nt: TGCGCCAGCAGCCAACGACAGGACGACGAGCAGTACTTC
j_gene: TRBJ2-1; d_gene: TRBD1; abundance: NA; v_gene: TRBV27; CDR3aa: CASSTGQGVNEQFF; CDR3nt: TGTGCCAGCAGTACTGGACAGGGGGTAAATGAGCAGTTCTTC
j_gene: TRBJ2-1; d_gene: TRBD2; abundance: once; v_gene: TRBV27; CDR3aa: CASSVLSGRKFF; CDR3nt: TGTGCCAGCAGTGTACTTAGCGGGAGGAAGTTCTTC
j_gene: TRBJ1-1; d_gene: TRBD1; abundance: once; v_gene: TRBV9; CDR3aa: CASSAGTGEAFF; CDR3nt: TGTGCCAGCAGTGCCGGGACAGGAGAAGCTTTCTTT
j_gene: TRBJ2-3; d_gene: TRBD2; abundance: NA; v_gene: TRBV7-9; CDR3aa: CASSFLAGEPGTQYF; CDR3nt: TGTGCCAGCAGCTTTCTAGCGGGAGAGCCGGGTACGCAGTATTTT
j_gene: TRBJ2-1; d_gene: TRBD2; abundance: NA; v_gene: TRBV5-4; CDR3aa: CASRKGTSGNNEQFF; CDR3nt: TGTGCCAGCAGAAAGGGGACTAGCGGGAACAATGAGCAGTTCTTC
j_gene: TRBJ1-1; d_gene: NA; abundance: once; v_gene: TRBV19; CDR3aa: CASSLKPRNTEAFF; CDR3nt: TGTGCCAGTAGCCTAAAGCCCAGGAACACTGAAGCTTTCTTT
j_gene: TRBJ2-3; d_gene: TRBD2; abundance: NA; v_gene: TRBV2; CDR3aa: CASSQTSGRADTQYF; CDR3nt: TGTGCCAGCAGCCAGACTAGCGGGAGGGCAGATACGCAGTATTTT
j_gene: TRBJ2-3; d_gene: NA; abundance: NA; v_gene: TRBV9; CDR3aa: CASSVGASTDTQYF; CDR3nt: TGTGCCAGCAGCGTAGGGGCCAGCACAGATACGCAGTATTTT
j_gene: TRBJ2-6; d_gene: NA; abundance: NA; v_gene: TRBV11-3; CDR3aa: CASSPGQASLTGANVLTF; CDR3nt: TGTGCCAGCAGCCCGGGACAAGCGAGCCTCACTGGGGCCAACGTCCTGACTTTC
j_gene: TRBJ2-3; d_gene: NA; abundance: NA; v_gene: TRBV7-2; CDR3aa: CASSQTVLTDTQYF; CDR3nt: TGTGCCAGCAGCCAAACAGTACTCACAGATACGCAGTATTTT
j_gene: TRBJ1-1; d_gene: NA; abundance: NA; v_gene: TRBV28; CDR3aa: CASSFPGTMNTEAFF; CDR3nt: TGTGCCAGCAGTTTCCCAGGCACGATGAACACTGAAGCTTTCTTT
j_gene: TRBJ1-5; d_gene: NA; abundance: few; v_gene: TRBV28; CDR3aa: CASSLRGTNQPQHF; CDR3nt: TGTGCCAGCAGTTTAAGGGGCACCAATCAGCCCCAGCATTTT
j_gene: TRBJ2-7; d_gene: TRBD1; abundance: NA; v_gene: TRBV6-1; CDR3aa: CASSVGYGTEAYEQYF; CDR3nt: TGTGCCAGCAGTGTTGGTTACGGGACAGAAGCCTACGAGCAGTACTTC
j_gene: TRBJ1-1; d_gene: NA; abundance: NA; v_gene: TRBV10-3; CDR3aa: CAISESLSLENTEAFF; CDR3nt: TGTGCCATCAGTGAGTCGTTGAGTCTGGAGAACACTGAAGCTTTCTTT